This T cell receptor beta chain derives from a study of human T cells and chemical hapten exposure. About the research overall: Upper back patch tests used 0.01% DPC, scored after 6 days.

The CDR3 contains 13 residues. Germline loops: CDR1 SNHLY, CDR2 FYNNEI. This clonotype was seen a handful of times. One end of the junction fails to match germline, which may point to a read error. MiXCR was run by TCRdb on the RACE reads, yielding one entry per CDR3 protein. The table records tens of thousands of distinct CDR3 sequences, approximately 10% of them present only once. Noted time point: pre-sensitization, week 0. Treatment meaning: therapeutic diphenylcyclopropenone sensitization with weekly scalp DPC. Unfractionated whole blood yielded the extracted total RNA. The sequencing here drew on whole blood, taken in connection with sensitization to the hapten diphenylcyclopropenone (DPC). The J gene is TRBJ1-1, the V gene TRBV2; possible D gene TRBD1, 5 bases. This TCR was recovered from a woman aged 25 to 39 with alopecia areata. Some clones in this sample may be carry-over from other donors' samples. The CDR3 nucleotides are TGTGCCAGCACTGAACGGGGCGGCACTGAAGCTTTCTTT. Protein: CASTERGGTEAFF.